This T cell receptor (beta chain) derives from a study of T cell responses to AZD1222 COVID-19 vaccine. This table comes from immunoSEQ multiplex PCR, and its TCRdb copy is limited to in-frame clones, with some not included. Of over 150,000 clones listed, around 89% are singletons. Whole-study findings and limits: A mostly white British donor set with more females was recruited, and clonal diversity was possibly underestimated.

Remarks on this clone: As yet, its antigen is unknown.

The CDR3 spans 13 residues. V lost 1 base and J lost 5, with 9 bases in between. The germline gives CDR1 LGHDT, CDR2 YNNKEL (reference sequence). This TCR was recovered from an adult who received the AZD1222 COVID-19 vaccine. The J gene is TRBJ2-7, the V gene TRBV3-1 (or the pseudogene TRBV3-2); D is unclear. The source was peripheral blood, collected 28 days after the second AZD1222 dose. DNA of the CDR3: TGTGCCAGCAGCCAAGTTGTCAGCAACGAGCAGTACTTC. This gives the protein CASSQVVSNEQYF.